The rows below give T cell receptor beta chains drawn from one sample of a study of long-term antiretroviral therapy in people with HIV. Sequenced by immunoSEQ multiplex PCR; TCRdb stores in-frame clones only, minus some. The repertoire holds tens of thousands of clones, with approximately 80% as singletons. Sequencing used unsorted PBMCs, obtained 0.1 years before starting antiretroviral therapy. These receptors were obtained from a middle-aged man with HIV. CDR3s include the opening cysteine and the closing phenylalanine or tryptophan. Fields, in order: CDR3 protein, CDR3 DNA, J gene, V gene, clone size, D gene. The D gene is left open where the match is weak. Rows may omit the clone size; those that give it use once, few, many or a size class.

CDR3: CASSSQETYEQYF
DNA: TGTGCCAGCAGCTCACAGGAGACCTACGAGCAGTACTTC
J: TRBJ2-7
V: TRBV7-6
size: .
D: .

CDR3: CASRHREGTEAFF
DNA: TGTGCCAGCAGGCACAGGGAAGGAACTGAAGCTTTCTTT
J: TRBJ1-1
V: TRBV6-5
size: .
D: .

CDR3: CASSIVSTGSYEQYF
DNA: TGTGCCAGTAGTATAGTCTCGACTGGGTCCTACGAGCAGTACTTC
J: TRBJ2-7
V: TRBV19
size: once
D: .

CDR3: CASSRPGVGIDRNQPQHF
DNA: TGCGCCAGCAGCCGCCCGGGGGTAGGGATAGACCGCAATCAGCCCCAGCATTTT
J: TRBJ1-5
V: TRBV23-1
size: .
D: .

CDR3: CASSLGPGAETQYF
DNA: TGTGCCAGCAGCTTAGGGCCGGGAGCGGAGACCCAGTACTTC
J: TRBJ2-5
V: TRBV7-2
size: .
D: .

CDR3: CASSLGQENTGELFF
DNA: TGTGCCAGCAGCTTAGGGCAGGAAAACACCGGGGAGCTGTTTTTT
J: TRBJ2-2
V: TRBV7-9
size: .
D: .

CDR3: CASSLAPTNHEQYF
DNA: TGTGCCAGCAGCTTAGCCCCAACCAATCACGAGCAGTACTTC
J: TRBJ2-7
V: TRBV7-9
size: .
D: .

CDR3: CASSPHGTGTKNIQYF
DNA: TGTGCCAGCAGTCCTCACGGGACAGGGACCAAAAACATTCAGTACTTC
J: TRBJ2-4
V: TRBV28
size: few
D: TRBD1

CDR3: CASSPRQDAYEQYF
DNA: TGTGCCAGCAGCCCCCGGCAGGACGCCTACGAGCAGTACTTC
J: TRBJ2-7
V: TRBV7-2
size: .
D: .

CDR3: CASNRQAAYEQYF
DNA: TGTGCCAGCAACAGACAGGCGGCCTACGAGCAGTACTTC
J: TRBJ2-7
V: TRBV2
size: few
D: .

CDR3: CASSKIKSGHREGEQYF
DNA: TGTGCCAGCAGCAAGATAAAGTCCGGCCATCGCGAGGGAGAGCAGTACTTC
J: TRBJ2-7
V: TRBV21-1
size: .
D: .

CDR3: CASSQPGQGAVYGYTF
DNA: TGTGCCAGCAGTCAACCGGGACAGGGGGCGGTCTATGGCTACACCTTC
J: TRBJ1-2
V: TRBV25-1
size: .
D: TRBD1

CDR3: CASSLDWGNTGELFF
DNA: TGTGCCAGCAGCCTTGACTGGGGGAACACCGGGGAGCTGTTTTTT
J: TRBJ2-2
V: TRBV5-6
size: large
D: .

CDR3: CATSSGTGKETQYF
DNA: TGTGCCACCAGCTCCGGGACAGGGAAAGAGACCCAGTACTTC
J: TRBJ2-5
V: TRBV6-5
size: .
D: TRBD1

CDR3: CASSSRDRGWRNTEAFF
DNA: TGTGCCAGCAGCTCCCGGGACAGGGGGTGGCGGAACACTGAAGCTTTCTTT
J: TRBJ1-1
V: TRBV5-4
size: .
D: TRBD1

CDR3: CASRLTSNQPQHF
DNA: TGTGCCAGCAGGCTTACTAGTAATCAGCCCCAGCATTTT
J: TRBJ1-5
V: TRBV6-5
size: .
D: .

CDR3: CASSELWEQETQYF
DNA: TGTGCCAGCAGTGAATTGTGGGAGCAAGAGACCCAGTACTTC
J: TRBJ2-5
V: TRBV2
size: few
D: .

CDR3: CASRDSTGSLYEQYF
DNA: TGTGCCAGCAGAGATTCGACAGGGTCTCTCTACGAGCAGTACTTC
J: TRBJ2-7
V: TRBV6-4
size: .
D: TRBD1

CDR3: CASSPLPDSSNTEAFF
DNA: TGTGCCAGCTCACCACTTCCCGACAGCTCGAACACTGAAGCTTTCTTT
J: TRBJ1-1
V: TRBV18
size: .
D: .

CDR3: CASIQGGAGNTIYF
DNA: TGTGCCAGCATCCAGGGGGGCGCTGGAAACACCATATATTTT
J: TRBJ1-3
V: TRBV6-5
size: .
D: TRBD1

CDR3: CASSFKPGTLWYGYTF
DNA: TGTGCCAGCAGTTTCAAACCGGGTACCCTTTGGTATGGCTACACCTTC
J: TRBJ1-2
V: TRBV27
size: .
D: .

CDR3: CASSENQGRQYF
DNA: TGTGCCAGCAGCGAAAACCAGGGGCGGCAGTACTTC
J: TRBJ2-7
V: TRBV9
size: .
D: .

CDR3: CASSLSGLAGGEQFF
DNA: TGTGCCAGCAGTTTATCGGGACTAGCGGGAGGTGAGCAGTTCTTC
J: TRBJ2-1
V: TRBV28
size: .
D: TRBD2

CDR3: CASSEDRFNTGELFF
DNA: TGTGCCAGCAGTGAGGACAGGTTTAACACCGGGGAGCTGTTTTTT
J: TRBJ2-2
V: TRBV6-4
size: .
D: TRBD1

CDR3: CASSSGLLLTYEQYF
DNA: TGTGCCAGCAGCTCCGGACTCCTCTTAACCTACGAGCAGTACTTC
J: TRBJ2-7
V: TRBV7-9
size: .
D: .

CDR3: CASSRARGGEQETQYF
DNA: TGTGCCAGCAGCCGCGCCCGGGGGGGGGAACAAGAGACCCAGTACTTC
J: TRBJ2-5
V: TRBV4-2
size: once
D: TRBD2

CDR3: CASSQRGGQGSPSGSYPYEQYF
DNA: TGCGCCAGCAGCCAAAGGGGGGGACAGGGATCCCCTAGCGGGAGCTACCCCTACGAGCAGTACTTC
J: TRBJ2-7
V: TRBV5-1
size: .
D: .

CDR3: CASGQGNQETQYF
DNA: TGTGCCAGCGGTCAGGGAAACCAAGAGACCCAGTACTTC
J: TRBJ2-5
V: TRBV28
size: .
D: .

CDR3: CASSAYRASTQYF
DNA: TGCGCCAGCAGCGCGTACAGGGCGTCTACGCAGTATTTT
J: TRBJ2-3
V: TRBV4-3
size: .
D: .

CDR3: CASGQSGANVLTF
DNA: TGTGCTAGTGGTCAATCTGGGGCCAACGTCCTGACTTTC
J: TRBJ2-6
V: TRBV12-5
size: .
D: .

CDR3: CAISSGETQYF
DNA: TGTGCCATATCTAGCGGGGAGACCCAGTACTTC
J: TRBJ2-5
V: TRBV5-3
size: .
D: TRBD2

CDR3: CASSTGCEQYF
DNA: TGTGCCAGCAGCACCGGTTGCGAGCAGTACTTC
J: TRBJ2-7
V: TRBV21-1
size: once
D: .

CDR3: CASSLGGGKANVLTF
DNA: TGTGCCAGCAGCTTGGGCGGGGGCAAAGCCAACGTCCTGACTTTC
J: TRBJ2-6
V: TRBV5-6
size: .
D: .

CDR3: CASSLGTGYNEQFF
DNA: TGTGCCAGCAGCTTAGGGACAGGTTACAATGAGCAGTTCTTC
J: TRBJ2-1
V: TRBV7-8
size: .
D: TRBD1

CDR3: CASSLQGQETQYF
DNA: TGTGCCAGCAGCCTACAGGGACAAGAGACCCAGTACTTC
J: TRBJ2-5
V: TRBV5-4
size: .
D: .

CDR3: CATSTDWNIQYF
DNA: TGTGCCACCAGCACGGACTGGAACATTCAGTACTTC
J: TRBJ2-4
V: TRBV15
size: few
D: .

CDR3: CASSSQGNKREQQYF
DNA: TGTGCCAGCAGCTCGCAGGGTAACAAGAGGGAACAGCAGTACTTC
J: TRBJ2-7
V: TRBV7-2
size: .
D: .

CDR3: CASSQATVFGSDYGYTF
DNA: TGCGCCAGCAGCCAAGCGACGGTATTTGGGTCGGACTATGGCTACACCTTC
J: TRBJ1-2
V: TRBV4-3
size: .
D: .

CDR3: CASSVIHPYEQYF
DNA: TGTGCCAGTAGTGTTATTCACCCCTACGAGCAGTACTTC
J: TRBJ2-7
V: TRBV19
size: .
D: .

CDR3: CATQRGRNYEQYF
DNA: TGTGCCACCCAAAGGGGACGGAACTACGAGCAGTACTTC
J: TRBJ2-7
V: TRBV15
size: .
D: .

CDR3: CASSGDRGPTQYF
DNA: TGTGCCAGCAGTGGAGACAGGGGGCCGACCCAGTACTTC
J: TRBJ2-5
V: TRBV27
size: few
D: TRBD1

CDR3: CASSLSSPINSPLHF
DNA: TGTGCCAGCAGTTTATCCTCACCAATTAATTCACCCCTCCACTTT
J: TRBJ1-6
V: TRBV28
size: once
D: .

CDR3: CASSGTGIPTEAFF
DNA: TGTGCCAGCAGTGGCACAGGGATCCCCACTGAAGCTTTCTTT
J: TRBJ1-1
V: TRBV7-9
size: .
D: .

CDR3: CASSLERGAEAFF
DNA: TGTGCCAGCAGCTTAGAACGGGGGGCAGAGGCTTTCTTT
J: TRBJ1-1
V: TRBV11-3
size: .
D: .

CDR3: CAISESGLAGAADNEQFF
DNA: TGTGCCATCAGTGAGTCGGGACTAGCGGGAGCGGCGGACAATGAGCAGTTCTTC
J: TRBJ2-1
V: TRBV10-3
size: .
D: TRBD2

CDR3: CASSLDPSGREELFF
DNA: TGTGCCAGCAGCTTAGATCCGTCTGGGAGGGAGGAGCTGTTTTTT
J: TRBJ2-2
V: TRBV11-1
size: .
D: TRBD2

CDR3: CASSQNRGQETQYF
DNA: TGTGCCAGCAGCCAGAACAGGGGGCAGGAGACCCAGTACTTC
J: TRBJ2-5
V: TRBV14
size: .
D: TRBD1

CDR3: CASSFSLGLYGGTGELFF
DNA: TGTGCCAGCAGCTTCTCTCTCGGACTCTACGGAGGCACCGGGGAGCTGTTTTTT
J: TRBJ2-2
V: TRBV11-2
size: .
D: .

CDR3: CASSKNRGASSYNSPLHF
DNA: TGTGCCAGTAGTAAAAACAGGGGCGCCAGCTCCTATAATTCACCCCTCCACTTT
J: TRBJ1-6
V: TRBV19
size: .
D: TRBD1

CDR3: CASSLDRGSLDYGYTF
DNA: TGTGCCAGCAGTTTAGACAGGGGAAGTCTTGACTATGGCTACACCTTC
J: TRBJ1-2
V: TRBV28
size: once
D: TRBD1

CDR3: CAWARTGRFYGYTF
DNA: TGTGCCTGGGCCCGGACAGGGAGATTCTATGGCTACACCTTC
J: TRBJ1-2
V: TRBV30
size: .
D: TRBD1

CDR3: CASTPDGPGTQYF
DNA: TGCGCCAGCACCCCCGACGGCCCGGGGACCCAGTACTTC
J: TRBJ2-5
V: TRBV5-1
size: .
D: .

CDR3: CASSPWTASGEKLFF
DNA: TGTGCCAGTAGTCCCTGGACAGCGTCGGGAGAAAAACTGTTTTTT
J: TRBJ1-4
V: TRBV19
size: .
D: .

CDR3: CSVEGGRGVGTDTQYF
DNA: TGCAGCGTTGAAGGGGGACGGGGAGTAGGCACAGATACGCAGTATTTT
J: TRBJ2-3
V: TRBV29-1
size: .
D: .

CDR3: CASSFLLSSNSPLHF
DNA: TGTGCCAGCAGTTTCTTGCTCAGTAGTAATTCACCCCTCCACTTT
J: TRBJ1-6
V: TRBV28
size: .
D: .

CDR3: CASSSWGNTEAFF
DNA: TGTGCCAGCAGCTCATGGGGGAACACTGAAGCTTTCTTT
J: TRBJ1-1
V: TRBV6-6
size: .
D: .

CDR3: CAWKGGGWNTEAFF
DNA: TGTGCCTGGAAAGGGGGGGGATGGAACACTGAAGCTTTCTTT
J: TRBJ1-1
V: TRBV30
size: .
D: .

CDR3: CAISESNQRGEQFF
DNA: TGTGCCATCAGTGAGTCGAATCAGCGGGGGGAGCAGTTCTTC
J: TRBJ2-1
V: TRBV10-3
size: .
D: TRBD2

CDR3: CASSDDGRGNTEAFF
DNA: TGTGCCAGCAGTGATGACGGGAGGGGGAACACTGAAGCTTTCTTT
J: TRBJ1-1
V: TRBV25-1
size: .
D: .

CDR3: CASSLSPRLESYEQYF
DNA: TGTGCCAGCAGTTTATCTCCGAGACTGGAATCCTACGAGCAGTACTTC
J: TRBJ2-7
V: TRBV27
size: .
D: .